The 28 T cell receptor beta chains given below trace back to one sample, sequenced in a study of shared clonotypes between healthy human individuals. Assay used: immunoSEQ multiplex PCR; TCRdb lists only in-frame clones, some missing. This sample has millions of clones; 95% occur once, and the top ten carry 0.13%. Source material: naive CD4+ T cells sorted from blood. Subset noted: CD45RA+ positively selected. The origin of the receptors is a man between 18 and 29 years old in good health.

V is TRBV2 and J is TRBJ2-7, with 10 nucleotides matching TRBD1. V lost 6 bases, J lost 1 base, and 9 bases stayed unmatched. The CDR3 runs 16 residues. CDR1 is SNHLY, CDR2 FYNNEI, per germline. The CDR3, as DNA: TGTGCCAGCAGCAGGATCGGACAGGGGGTTTCCTACGAGCAGTACTTC. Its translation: CASSRIGQGVSYEQYF.

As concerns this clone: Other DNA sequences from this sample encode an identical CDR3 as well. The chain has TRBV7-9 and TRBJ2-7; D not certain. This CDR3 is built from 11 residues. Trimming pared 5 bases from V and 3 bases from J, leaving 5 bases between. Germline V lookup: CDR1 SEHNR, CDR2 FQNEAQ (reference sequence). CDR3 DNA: TGTGCCAGCAGCCCGTACTACGAGCAGTACTTC. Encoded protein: CASSPYYEQYF.

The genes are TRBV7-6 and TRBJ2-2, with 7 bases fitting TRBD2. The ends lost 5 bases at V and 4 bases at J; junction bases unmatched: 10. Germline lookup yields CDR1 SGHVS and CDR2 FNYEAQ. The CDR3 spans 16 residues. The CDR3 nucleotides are TGTGCCAGCAGCCCCCTGGGTGGGGGGGTCACCGGGGAGCTGTTTTTT. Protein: CASSPLGGGVTGELFF.

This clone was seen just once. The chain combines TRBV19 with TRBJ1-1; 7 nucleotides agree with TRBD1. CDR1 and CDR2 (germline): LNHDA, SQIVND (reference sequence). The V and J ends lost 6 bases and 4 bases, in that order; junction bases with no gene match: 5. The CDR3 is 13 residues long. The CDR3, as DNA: TGTGCCAGTAGCGAACAGGGGAGCACTGAAGCTTTCTTT. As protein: CASSEQGSTEAFF.

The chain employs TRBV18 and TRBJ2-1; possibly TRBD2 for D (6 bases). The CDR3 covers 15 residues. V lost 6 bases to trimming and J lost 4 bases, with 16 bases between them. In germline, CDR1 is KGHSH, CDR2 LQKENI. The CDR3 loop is CASSPTGTQYNEQFF. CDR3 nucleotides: TGTGCCAGCTCGCCGACCGGGACTCAGTACAATGAGCAGTTCTTC.

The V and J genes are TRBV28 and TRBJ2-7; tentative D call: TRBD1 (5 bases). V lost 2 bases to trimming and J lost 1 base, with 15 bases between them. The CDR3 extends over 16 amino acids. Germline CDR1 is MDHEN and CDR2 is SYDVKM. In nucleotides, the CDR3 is TGTGCCAGCAGTTTAAGACAGAAGCACCTTTCCTACGAGCAGTACTTC. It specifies CASSLRQKHLSYEQYF.

The CDR3 DNA reads as TGTGCCACCAGCAGAGATCGCGGCAGGCGGAACACCGGGGAGCTGTTTTTT. This sequence encodes CATSRDRGRRNTGELFF. V is TRBV15 and J is TRBJ2-2, with D unresolved. The CDR3 runs 17 residues. Per the germline V gene, CDR1 is LNHNV and CDR2 is YYDKDF (reference sequence). The germline V and J ends were trimmed by 0 bases and 1 base, with 12 bases remaining between them.

The CDR3 loop reads CATEPGRAVAETQYF. CDR3 sequence (DNA): TGTGCCACCGAGCCCGGGAGGGCGGTGGCTGAGACCCAGTACTTC. The chain is built from TRBV13 and TRBJ2-5; TRBD2 matches at 8 bases. This CDR3 spans 15 amino acids. The germline V gene has CDR1 PRHDT and CDR2 FYEKMQ (reference sequence). V trimming: 10 bases; J trimming: 5 bases; junction bases outside the gene matches: 15.

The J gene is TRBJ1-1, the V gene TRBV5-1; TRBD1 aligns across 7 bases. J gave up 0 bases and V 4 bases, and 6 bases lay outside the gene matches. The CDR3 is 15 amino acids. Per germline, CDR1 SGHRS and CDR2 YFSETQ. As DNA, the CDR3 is TGCGCCAGCAGCGAGGCAGGGGGGATGAACACTGAAGCTTTCTTT. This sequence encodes CASSEAGGMNTEAFF.

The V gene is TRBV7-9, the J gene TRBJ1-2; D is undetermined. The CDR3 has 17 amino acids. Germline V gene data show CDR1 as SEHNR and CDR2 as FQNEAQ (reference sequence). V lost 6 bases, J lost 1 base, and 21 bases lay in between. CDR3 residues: CASSLTAGLGSNYGYTF. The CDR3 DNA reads TGTGCCAGCAGTCTTACGGCGGGGTTGGGCAGTAACTATGGCTACACCTTC.

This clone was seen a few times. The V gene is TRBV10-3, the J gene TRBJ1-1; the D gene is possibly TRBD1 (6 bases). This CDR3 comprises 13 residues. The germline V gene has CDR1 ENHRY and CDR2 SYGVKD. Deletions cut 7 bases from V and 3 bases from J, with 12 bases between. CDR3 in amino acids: CAITKGEDTEAFF. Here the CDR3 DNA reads TGTGCCATCACCAAGGGGGAGGACACTGAAGCTTTCTTT.

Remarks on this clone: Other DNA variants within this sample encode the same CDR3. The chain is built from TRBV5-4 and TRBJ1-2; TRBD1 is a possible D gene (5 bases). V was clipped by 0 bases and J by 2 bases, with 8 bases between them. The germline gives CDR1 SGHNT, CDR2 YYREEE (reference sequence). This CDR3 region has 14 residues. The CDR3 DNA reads TGTGCCAGCAGCTTGGCCGGGGGGAACTATGGCTACACCTTC. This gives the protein CASSLAGGNYGYTF.

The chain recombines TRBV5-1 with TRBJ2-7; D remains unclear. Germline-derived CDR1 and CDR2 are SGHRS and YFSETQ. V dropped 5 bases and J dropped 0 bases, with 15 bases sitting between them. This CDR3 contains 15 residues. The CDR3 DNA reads TGCGCCAGCAGAACACAGACTTCTAGCTCCTACGAGCAGTACTTC. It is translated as CASRTQTSSSYEQYF.

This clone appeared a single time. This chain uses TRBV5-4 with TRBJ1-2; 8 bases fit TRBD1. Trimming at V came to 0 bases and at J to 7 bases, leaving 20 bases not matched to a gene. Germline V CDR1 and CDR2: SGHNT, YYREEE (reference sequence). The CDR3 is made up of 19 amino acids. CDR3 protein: CASSLGSGVAGGGRGGYTF. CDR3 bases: TGTGCCAGCAGCTTGGGTTCGGGAGTGGCAGGGGGCGGTCGTGGTGGCTACACCTTC.

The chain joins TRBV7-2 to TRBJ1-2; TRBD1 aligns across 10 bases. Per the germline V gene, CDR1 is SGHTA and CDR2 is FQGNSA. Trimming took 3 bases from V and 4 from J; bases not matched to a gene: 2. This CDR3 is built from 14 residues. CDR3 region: CASSFGTGVYGYTF. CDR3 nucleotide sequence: TGTGCCAGCAGCTTCGGGACAGGGGTCTATGGCTACACCTTC.

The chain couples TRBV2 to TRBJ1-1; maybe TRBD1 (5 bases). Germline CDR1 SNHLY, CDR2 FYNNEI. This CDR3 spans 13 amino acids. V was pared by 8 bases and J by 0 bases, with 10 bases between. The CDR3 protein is CASGGRMNTEAFF. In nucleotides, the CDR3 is TGTGCCAGCGGGGGACGGATGAACACTGAAGCTTTCTTT. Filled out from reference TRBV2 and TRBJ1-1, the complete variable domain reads EPEVTQTPSHQVTQMGQEVILRCVPISNHLYFYWYRQILGQKVEFLVSFYNNEISEKSEIFDDQFSVERPDGSNFTLKIRSTKLEDSAMYFCASGGRMNTEAFFGQGTRLTVV.

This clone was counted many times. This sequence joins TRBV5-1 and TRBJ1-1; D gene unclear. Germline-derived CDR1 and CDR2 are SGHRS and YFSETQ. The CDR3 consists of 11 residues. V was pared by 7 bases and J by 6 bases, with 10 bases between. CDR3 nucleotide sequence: TGCGCCAGCTCCACGGGGTCTGAAGCTTTCTTT. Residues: CASSTGSEAFF.

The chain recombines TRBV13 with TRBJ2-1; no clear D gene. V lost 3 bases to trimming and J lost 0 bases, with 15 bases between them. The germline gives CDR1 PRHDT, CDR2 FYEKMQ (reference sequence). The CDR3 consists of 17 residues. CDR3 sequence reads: CASSFGGRQTSYNEQFF. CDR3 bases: TGTGCCAGCAGCTTCGGTGGTAGGCAGACCTCCTACAATGAGCAGTTCTTC.

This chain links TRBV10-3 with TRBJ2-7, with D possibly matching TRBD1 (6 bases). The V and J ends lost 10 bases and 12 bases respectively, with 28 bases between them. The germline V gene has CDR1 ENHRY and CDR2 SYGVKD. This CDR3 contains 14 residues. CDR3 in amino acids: CATQTSDRSLHPYF. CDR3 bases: TGTGCCACCCAAACTTCCGACAGGTCCTTACATCCGTACTTC.

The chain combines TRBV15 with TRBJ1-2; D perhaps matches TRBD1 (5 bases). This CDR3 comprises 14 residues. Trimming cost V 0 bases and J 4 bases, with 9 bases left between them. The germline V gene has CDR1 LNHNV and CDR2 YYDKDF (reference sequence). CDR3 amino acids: CATSREGVVYGYTF. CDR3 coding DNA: TGTGCCACCAGCAGAGAGGGGGTTGTCTATGGCTACACCTTC.

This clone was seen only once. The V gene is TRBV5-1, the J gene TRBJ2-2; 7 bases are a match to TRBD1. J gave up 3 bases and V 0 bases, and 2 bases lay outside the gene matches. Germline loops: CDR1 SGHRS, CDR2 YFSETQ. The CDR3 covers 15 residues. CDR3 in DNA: TGCGCCAGCAGCTTGGGGGACAGCCACACCGGGGAGCTGTTTTTT. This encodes CASSLGDSHTGELFF.

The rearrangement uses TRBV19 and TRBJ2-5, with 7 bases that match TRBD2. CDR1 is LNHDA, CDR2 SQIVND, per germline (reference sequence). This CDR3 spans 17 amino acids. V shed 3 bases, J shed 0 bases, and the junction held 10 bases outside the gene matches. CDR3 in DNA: TGTGCCAGTAGTATTGTTGGAGCGGGATCGTACCAAGAGACCCAGTACTTC. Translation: CASSIVGAGSYQETQYF.

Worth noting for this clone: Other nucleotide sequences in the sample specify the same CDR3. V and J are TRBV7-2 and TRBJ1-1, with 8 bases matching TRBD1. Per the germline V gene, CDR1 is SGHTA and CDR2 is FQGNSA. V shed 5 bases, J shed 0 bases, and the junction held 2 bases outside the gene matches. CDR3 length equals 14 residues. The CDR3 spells CASSHRGMNTEAFF. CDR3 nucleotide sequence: TGTGCCAGCAGCCACAGGGGGATGAACACTGAAGCTTTCTTT.

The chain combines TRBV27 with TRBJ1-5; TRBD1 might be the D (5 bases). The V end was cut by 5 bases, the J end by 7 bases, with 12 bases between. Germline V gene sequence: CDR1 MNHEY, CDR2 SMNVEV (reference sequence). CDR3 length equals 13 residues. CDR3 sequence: CASSRGRWQPQHF. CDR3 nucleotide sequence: TGTGCCAGCAGTAGGGGAAGGTGGCAGCCCCAGCATTTT.

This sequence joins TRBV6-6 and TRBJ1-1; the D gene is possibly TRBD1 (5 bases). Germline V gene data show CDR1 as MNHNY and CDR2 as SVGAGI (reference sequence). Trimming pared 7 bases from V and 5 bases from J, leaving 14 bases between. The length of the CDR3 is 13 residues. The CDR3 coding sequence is TGTGCCAGCATCCGGGGCGCAGGGACTGAAGCTTTCTTT. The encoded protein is CASIRGAGTEAFF.

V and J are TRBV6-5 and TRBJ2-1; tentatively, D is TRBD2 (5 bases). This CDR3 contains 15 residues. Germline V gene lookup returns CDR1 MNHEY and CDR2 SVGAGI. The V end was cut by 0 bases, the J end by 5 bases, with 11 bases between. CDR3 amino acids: CASSYSWGVNNEQFF. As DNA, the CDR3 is TGTGCCAGCAGTTACTCTTGGGGAGTCAACAATGAGCAGTTCTTC.

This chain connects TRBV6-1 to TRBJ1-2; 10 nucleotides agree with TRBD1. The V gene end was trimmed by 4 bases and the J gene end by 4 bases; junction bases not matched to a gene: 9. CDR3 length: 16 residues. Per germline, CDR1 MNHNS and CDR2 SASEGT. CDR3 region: CASSVRQGARGYGYTF. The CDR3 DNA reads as TGTGCCAGCAGTGTTAGACAGGGGGCGCGAGGCTATGGCTACACCTTC.

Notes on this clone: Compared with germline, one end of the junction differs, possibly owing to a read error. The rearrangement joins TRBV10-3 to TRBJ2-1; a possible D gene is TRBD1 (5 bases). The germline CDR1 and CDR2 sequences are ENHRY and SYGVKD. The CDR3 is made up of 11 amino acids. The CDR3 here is CASSQGHEQFF. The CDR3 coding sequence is TGTGCCAGCAGTCAGGGCCATGAGCAGTTCTTC.